The clone carrying this TCR beta chain was seen more than once but under ten times. The antigen is unknown. This sample is part of a study of T-cell reconstitution after alpha-beta-depleted transplantation in children. General observations from the study: T cells produced anew were the main source of T-cell counts and diversity one year after transplant. There were some patients whose high TCRbeta diversity at day 60 came from surviving recipient T cells and thymic progenitors.

During its preparation, the TCRbeta library received unique molecular identifiers. One entry per CDR3 protein results from TCRdb running MiXCR on the PCR reads. The sample consists of approximately 430,000 distinct CDR3 sequences, 16% of them appearing once. Losses at the gene ends were 4 bases for V and 2 bases for J; bases not matched to a gene: 5. The CDR3 has 14 amino acids. The sample in question was PBMCs, mostly from graft donor cells, obtained 360 days after TCRalphabeta/CD19-depleted stem cell transplant. The genes are TRBV12-3 or TRBV12-4 and TRBJ2-7; TRBD1 agrees at 7 bases. The TCR comes from a boy younger than two who had a stem cell transplant for Wiskott-Aldrich syndrome, so the T cells may come from the graft donor. The CDR3 nucleotides read TGTGCCAGCAGTTCGACAGGGCGAACCTACGAGCAGTACTTC. Its translation: CASSSTGRTYEQYF.